These 23 T cell receptor beta chains came from one sample sequenced in a study of cytomegalovirus exposure and HLA in healthy donors. The PCR made use of 60 Vbeta and 13 Jbeta primers. Clones were sequenced by immunoSEQ multiplex PCR, and TCRdb holds only the in-frame ones, with some missing. The repertoire table contains about 33,000 clones. Material: PBMCs. The receptors were sampled from a man aged 35 to 55 in good health and CMV-seronegative.

This chain connects TRBV9 to TRBJ2-5, with D tentatively TRBD1 (5 bases). The V gene's germline CDR1 is SGDLS and CDR2 YYNGEE. Trimming cost V 3 bases and J 5 bases, with 14 bases left between them. CDR3 length equals 14 residues. Written as DNA, the CDR3 is TGTGCCAGCAGCGGAGGTTTAGGGGCGGAGACCCAGTACTTC. Encoded protein: CASSGGLGAETQYF.

The genes are TRBV4-3 and TRBJ2-7, with D tentatively TRBD2 (6 bases). Trimming pared 1 base from V and 3 bases from J, leaving 13 bases between. CDR3 length equals 15 residues. Germline V lookup: CDR1 LGHNA, CDR2 YSLEER. CDR3 sequence: CASSQAKGGNYEQYF. CDR3 nucleotide sequence: TGCGCCAGCAGCCAAGCAAAAGGCGGGAACTACGAGCAGTACTTC.

V and J are TRBV6-5 and TRBJ2-5; 7 bases are shared with TRBD1. The CDR3 has 14 amino acids. J was trimmed by 2 bases and V by 0 bases; bases with no gene match: 0. Germline V gene lookup returns CDR1 MNHEY and CDR2 SVGAGI. The CDR3 nucleotides read TGTGCCAGCAGTTACTCCAGGGGGCAAGAGACCCAGTACTTC. Translating it yields CASSYSRGQETQYF.

The V gene is TRBV5-4, the J gene TRBJ1-1; TRBD1 matches 7 bases. Per germline, CDR1 SGHNT and CDR2 YYREEE (reference sequence). This CDR3 contains 14 residues. After removal of 0 bases from V and 5 bases from J, the junction contained 4 bases not matched to a gene. CDR3 region: CASSLGQGYTEAFF. CDR3 sequence (DNA): TGTGCCAGCAGCTTGGGACAGGGATATACTGAAGCTTTCTTT.

The chain has TRBV30 and TRBJ2-5, with TRBD1 matching 9 bases. In germline, CDR1 is GTSNPN, CDR2 SVGIG (reference sequence). This CDR3 has 16 residues. The junction had 7 bases not matched to a gene; V was cut back by 1 base and J by 1 base. The chain's CDR3 is CAWSALPGQGQETQYF. The CDR3 DNA follows: TGTGCCTGGAGTGCCCTGCCGGGACAGGGCCAAGAGACCCAGTACTTC.

This chain uses TRBV30 with TRBJ2-7; 7 bases fit TRBD2. This CDR3 spans 14 amino acids. The germline gives CDR1 GTSNPN, CDR2 SVGIG (reference sequence). V shed 0 bases and J 2 bases; nucleotides not matched to a gene: 4. CDR3 loop: CAWSVGREPYEQYF. In DNA, the CDR3 is TGTGCCTGGAGTGTAGGGCGGGAGCCCTACGAGCAGTACTTC.

The chain couples TRBV4-3 to TRBJ2-1; TRBD2 matches 10 bases. Germline V gene sequence: CDR1 LGHNA, CDR2 YSLEER. The CDR3 extends over 16 amino acids. The V segment lost 0 bases and the J segment 4 bases; nucleotides outside the gene matches: 3. CDR3 residues: CASSQETSGHYNEQFF. In nucleotides, the CDR3 is TGCGCCAGCAGCCAAGAGACTAGCGGGCATTACAATGAGCAGTTCTTC.

V gene TRBV5-1 combines with J gene TRBJ2-3; 12 nucleotides line up with TRBD2. Losses at the gene ends were 0 bases for V and 6 bases for J; bases not matched to a gene: 5. The CDR3 is made up of 16 amino acids. CDR1 and CDR2 (germline): SGHRS, YFSETQ. The CDR3 sequence is CASSLVMTSGSDTQYF. CDR3 nucleotides: TGCGCCAGCAGCTTGGTCATGACTAGCGGGAGTGATACGCAGTATTTT.

V and J are TRBV7-9 and TRBJ1-2; 10 bases agree with TRBD1. CDR1 is SEHNR, CDR2 FQNEAQ, per germline (reference sequence). Losses at the gene ends were 4 bases for V and 4 bases for J; bases not matched to a gene: 0. This CDR3 has 13 residues. The CDR3 sequence is CASSWTGGYGYTF. The CDR3 DNA reads TGTGCCAGCAGCTGGACAGGGGGCTATGGCTACACCTTC.

V and J are TRBV6-5 and TRBJ1-5; 10 nucleotides agree with TRBD1. Germline CDR1 reads MNHEY; CDR2 reads SVGAGI. V shed 5 bases, J shed 6 bases, and the junction held 1 base outside the gene matches. This CDR3 is built from 13 residues. In DNA form, the CDR3 reads TGTGCCAGCAGTGACAGGGGGCCTCAGCCCCAGCATTTT. It encodes CASSDRGPQPQHF.

The rearrangement joins TRBV2 to TRBJ2-7, with 8 bases that match TRBD2. The V gene end was trimmed by 5 bases and the J gene end by 0 bases; junction bases not matched to a gene: 3. Germline V gives CDR1 SNHLY, CDR2 FYNNEI. The CDR3 is made up of 14 amino acids. In DNA form, the CDR3 reads TGTGCCAGCAGTCCCGGGAGGGCCTCCTACGAGCAGTACTTC. Translating it yields CASSPGRASYEQYF.

The gene calls are TRBV30 and TRBJ2-2; maybe TRBD2 (6 bases). Trimming pared 8 bases from V and 6 bases from J, leaving 16 bases between. This CDR3 is built from 13 residues. CDR1 is GTSNPN, CDR2 SVGIG, per germline (reference sequence). The CDR3 DNA reads TGTGCCGGCAGGAGCGGGTTTTCCGGGGAGCTGTTTTTT. It codes for CAGRSGFSGELFF.

The genes are TRBV19 and TRBJ1-2, with a weak D call TRBD1 (6 bases). Germline lookup yields CDR1 LNHDA and CDR2 SQIVND (reference sequence). The CDR3 is made up of 14 amino acids. V lost 5 bases, J lost 5 bases, and 15 bases lay in between. The CDR3 region is CASSDPGQGYGYTF. The CDR3 nucleotides are TGTGCCAGTAGTGATCCCGGGCAGGGGTATGGCTACACCTTC.

This chain joins TRBV30 and TRBJ1-4, with D perhaps matching TRBD1 (5 bases). V lost 0 bases and J 4 bases, leaving 12 bases between the germline ends. This CDR3 contains 15 residues. Germline assignment: CDR1 GTSNPN and CDR2 SVGIG (reference sequence). The CDR3 region has the DNA TGTGCCTGGAGTGTACGCGGGACCGGTAATGAAAAACTGTTTTTT. It encodes CAWSVRGTGNEKLFF.

The genes are TRBV7-9 and TRBJ1-3; D remains unclear. The CDR3 is 12 residues long. Germline CDR1 reads SEHNR; CDR2 reads FQNEAQ (reference sequence). Trimming pared 7 bases from V and 2 bases from J, leaving 6 bases between. In nucleotides, the CDR3 is TGTGCCAGCACAGTAACTGGAAACACCATATATTTT. The encoded protein is CASTVTGNTIYF.

The chain uses TRBV18 and TRBJ2-3, with TRBD1 matching 8 bases. Germline V lookup: CDR1 KGHSH, CDR2 LQKENI. The CDR3 is 14 residues long. The J segment lost 5 bases and the V segment lost 3 bases, leaving 4 bases of the junction unmatched. The CDR3 DNA sequence: TGTGCCAGCTCACCTCTCGGACAGGGAGATACGCAGTATTTT. Translated: CASSPLGQGDTQYF.

The chain employs TRBV10-3 and TRBJ1-1, with 10 bases identical to TRBD1. Unmatched junction bases numbered 7, after V lost 3 bases and J lost 0 bases. The CDR3 length is 17 residues. Germline lookup yields CDR1 ENHRY and CDR2 SYGVKD. This CDR3 reads CAISEAGQGFMNTEAFF. The CDR3 DNA reads TGTGCCATCAGTGAAGCGGGACAGGGGTTCATGAACACTGAAGCTTTCTTT.

V usage is TRBV28 and J usage is TRBJ1-2, with unresolved D. The CDR3 covers 11 residues. In germline, CDR1 is MDHEN, CDR2 SYDVKM. The V end lost 7 bases, the J end lost 8 bases, and 11 bases lay between the germline ends. The chain's CDR3 is CASTSTEGYTF. CDR3 bases: TGTGCCAGCACCTCGACTGAGGGCTACACCTTC.

The chain recombines TRBV7-2 with TRBJ2-7; D is possibly TRBD1 (6 bases). The CDR3 runs to 14 residues. Trimming left V 5 bases short and J 1 base short, with 12 bases between. Germline V gene data show CDR1 as SGHTA and CDR2 as FQGNSA. The CDR3 bases are TGTGCCAGCAGCCCGGGGACACATTCCTACGAGCAGTACTTC. This encodes CASSPGTHSYEQYF.

J is TRBJ2-2 and V is TRBV19; D remains unclear. This CDR3 contains 16 residues. Trimming removed 3 bases at V and 0 bases at J, with 11 bases between. Per the germline V gene, CDR1 is LNHDA and CDR2 is SQIVND (reference sequence). This chain's CDR3 is CASSMYSPSNTGELFF. The CDR3 DNA follows: TGTGCCAGTAGTATGTACAGCCCCTCGAACACCGGGGAGCTGTTTTTT.

The V call is TRBV19, the J call TRBJ1-2; a possible D gene is TRBD1 (5 bases). The V end was cut by 1 base, the J end by 0 bases, with 6 bases between. Germline CDR1 LNHDA, CDR2 SQIVND (reference sequence). This CDR3 has 14 amino acids. The CDR3 spells CASSIVGANYGYTF. CDR3 DNA sequence: TGTGCCAGTAGTATAGTAGGGGCTAACTATGGCTACACCTTC.

The chain employs TRBV6-6 and TRBJ2-2; maybe TRBD1 (6 bases). This CDR3 has 14 amino acids. The germline V and J ends were trimmed by 8 bases and 7 bases, with 17 bases remaining between them. Germline assignment: CDR1 MNHNY and CDR2 SVGAGI (reference sequence). CDR3 region: CASGGPEQGGELFF. In DNA form, the CDR3 reads TGTGCCAGCGGTGGACCTGAACAGGGCGGGGAGCTGTTTTTT.

This chain links TRBV19 with TRBJ1-5, with 9 bases aligning to TRBD1. The CDR3 is made up of 13 amino acids. The ends lost 7 bases at V and 4 bases at J; junction bases unmatched: 2. In germline, CDR1 is LNHDA, CDR2 SQIVND (reference sequence). This chain's CDR3 is CASKGTGNQPQHF. The CDR3 nucleotides are TGTGCCAGTAAGGGGACAGGGAATCAGCCCCAGCATTTT.